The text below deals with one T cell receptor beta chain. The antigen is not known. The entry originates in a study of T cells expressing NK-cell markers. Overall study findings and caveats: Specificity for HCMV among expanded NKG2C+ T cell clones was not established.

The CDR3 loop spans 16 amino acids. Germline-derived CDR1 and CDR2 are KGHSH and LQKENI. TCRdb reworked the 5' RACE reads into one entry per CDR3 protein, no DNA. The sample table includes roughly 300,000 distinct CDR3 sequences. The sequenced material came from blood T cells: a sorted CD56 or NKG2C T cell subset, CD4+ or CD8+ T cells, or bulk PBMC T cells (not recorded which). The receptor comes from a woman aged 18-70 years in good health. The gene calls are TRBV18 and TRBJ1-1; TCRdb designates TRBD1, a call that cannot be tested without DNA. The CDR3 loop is CASSPGIQGQGTEAFF.